Given below is one T cell receptor (beta chain) in context. Antigen unknown. The data were obtained in a study of Ad26.COV2.S vaccination and SARS-CoV-2 variants. Looking at the study overall: Recipients of Ad26.COV2.S got it intramuscularly, once or twice 56 days apart.

Study findings and constraints: Relative to placebo recipients, vaccine recipients exhibited elevated spike-specific TCR breadth. In vaccinated individuals, spike-specific CD8+ and CD4+ T cell responses reportedly displayed substantial breadth.

Clones were sequenced by immunoSEQ multiplex PCR, and TCRdb holds only the in-frame ones, with some missing. The sample yields about 440,000 clones, about 90% seen once. Regarding treatment: roughly 20 received Ad26.COV2.S at low or high dose, single or two shots; 5 received placebo; per-sample allocation not given. Samples analyzed were those drawn on day 63 after the first vaccine or placebo injection. Germline values: CDR1 SGHTA, CDR2 FQGNSA. There are 15 residues in the CDR3. V was shortened by 4 bases and J by 0 bases, with 10 bases between the two germline ends. The receptor was isolated from a person between 18 and 60 years old who received the Ad26.COV2.S COVID-19 vaccine or a placebo. The sequences come from peripheral blood, collected in a trial of Ad26.COV2.S vaccine versus placebo. The chain carries TRBV7-2 and TRBJ2-1; weak D call: TRBD2 (6 bases). The CDR3 spells CASSSRSGSYNEQFF. The DNA for the CDR3 is TGTGCCAGCAGCTCGCGTAGCGGCTCCTACAATGAGCAGTTCTTC.